A single sample is the source of the 24 T cell receptor beta chains below, sequenced in a study of shared T cell receptors in the human thymus. The assay was immunoSEQ multiplex PCR, and TCRdb's table has in-frame clones only and misses some. The table shows approximately 730,000 clones, with over 75% occurring only once. The data also belong to a second study, concerning human thymus T cells.

Sequencing input: thymocytes. The receptor set was obtained from a girl less than two years old with a congenital heart defect.

The chain recombines TRBV19 with TRBJ2-2; TRBD1 aligns across 12 bases. This CDR3 contains 15 residues. CDR1 is LNHDA, CDR2 SQIVND, per germline (reference sequence). V lost 6 bases and J lost 4; bases outside the gene matches: 3. The CDR3 loop is CASRWDRGPTGELFF. CDR3 DNA sequence: TGTGCCAGTAGATGGGACAGGGGGCCCACCGGGGAGCTGTTTTTT. The whole variable domain, remainder taken from reference TRBV19 and TRBJ2-2, is DGGITQSPKYLFRKEGQNVTLSCEQNLNHDAMYWYRQDPGQGLRLIYYSQIVNDFQKGDIAEGYSVSREKKESFPLTVTSAQKNPTAFYLCASRWDRGPTGELFFGEGSRLTVL.

This sequence joins TRBV4-2 and TRBJ2-5; possibly TRBD1 for D (5 bases). The CDR3 is 16 residues long. Germline values: CDR1 LGHNA, CDR2 YNFKEQ. Deletions cut 3 bases from V and 0 bases from J, with 14 bases between. The CDR3 region is CASSHEDTSYQETQYF. In DNA form, the CDR3 reads TGTGCCAGCAGCCATGAGGACACTTCGTACCAAGAGACCCAGTACTTC.

This clone was seen a few times. The chain uses TRBV29-1 and TRBJ2-2; 7 positions agree with TRBD2. V trimming: 4 bases; J trimming: 4 bases; junction bases outside the gene matches: 6. Germline V gene lookup returns CDR1 SQVTM and CDR2 ANQGSEA. The length of the CDR3 is 14 residues. The CDR3: CSVGGGDATGELFF. Here the CDR3 DNA reads TGCAGCGTTGGGGGAGGGGACGCCACCGGGGAGCTGTTTTTT.

The chain links TRBV9 to TRBJ2-1; a weak D match, TRBD2 (5 bases). CDR1 is SGDLS and CDR2 is YYNGEE in the germline V gene. The CDR3 covers 15 residues. V shed 3 bases and J shed 6 bases, with 16 bases lying between them. The CDR3 is CASSERIVSLNEQFF. In nucleotides, the CDR3 is TGTGCCAGCAGCGAGCGGATAGTCTCCCTCAATGAGCAGTTCTTC.

The V and J genes are TRBV11-2 and TRBJ2-5; a possible D gene is TRBD2 (7 bases). The CDR3 has 17 amino acids. Looked up from germline, CDR1 is SGHAT and CDR2 is FQNNGV. Trimming removed 1 base at V and 5 bases at J, with 20 bases between. The CDR3 is CASSLVERGNQGETQYF. DNA of the CDR3: TGTGCCAGCAGCTTAGTGGAGCGGGGAAACCAGGGGGAGACCCAGTACTTC.

The chain recombines TRBV11-2 with TRBJ2-1; the match to TRBD1 covers 7 bases. The CDR3 loop spans 16 amino acids. With V trimmed by 1 base and J by 4 bases, 7 bases remained unmatched. The germline V gene has CDR1 SGHAT and CDR2 FQNNGV. The CDR3 loop reads CASSLVQGCWYNEQFF. CDR3 coding DNA: TGTGCCAGCAGCTTAGTACAGGGGTGTTGGTACAATGAGCAGTTCTTC.

The chain employs TRBV19 and TRBJ1-1; D remains unclear. The CDR3 consists of 16 residues. Trimming pared 6 bases from V and 1 base from J, leaving 18 bases between. Germline V gene data show CDR1 as LNHDA and CDR2 as SQIVND (reference sequence). Here the CDR3 reads CASRPRFSFRNTEAFF. The CDR3 DNA is TGTGCCAGTAGGCCCCGGTTCTCCTTTCGGAACACTGAAGCTTTCTTT.

This clone was recorded a few times. The rearrangement uses TRBV6-5 and TRBJ1-2; TRBD1 agrees at 8 bases. Losses at the gene ends were 7 bases for V and 4 bases for J; bases not matched to a gene: 8. CDR1 and CDR2 from the germline V gene are MNHEY and SVGAGI. The CDR3 extends over 14 amino acids. CDR3 sequence: CASTRTGRSYGYTF. The CDR3 DNA follows: TGTGCCAGCACTCGGACAGGGCGATCCTATGGCTACACCTTC.

The chain joins TRBV7-9 to TRBJ2-1; TRBD2 might be the D (6 bases). The germline CDR1 and CDR2 sequences are SEHNR and FQNEAQ (reference sequence). The CDR3 sequence is 13 residues long. Trimming removed 5 bases at V and 8 bases at J, with 13 bases between. CDR3 sequence (DNA): TGTGCCAGCAGCGTCCTAGCGTTGGATGAGCAGTTCTTC. Translation: CASSVLALDEQFF.

The CDR3 region is CASSPGQLFSNQPQHF. The CDR3 bases are TGTGCCAGCAGCCCCGGACAGCTCTTTAGCAATCAGCCCCAGCATTTT. The rearrangement uses TRBV7-2 and TRBJ1-5; a possible D gene is TRBD1 (6 bases). The V end lost 5 bases, the J end lost 0 bases, and 14 bases lay between the germline ends. This CDR3 region has 16 residues. CDR1 is SGHTA and CDR2 is FQGNSA in the germline V gene.

This chain links TRBV6-1 with TRBJ2-7; D perhaps matches TRBD1 (6 bases). The CDR3 spans 13 residues. The ends were cut back, 2 bases at V and 3 bases at J, with 8 bases in the middle. Per germline, CDR1 MNHNS and CDR2 SASEGT. Written as DNA, the CDR3 is TGTGCCAGCAGTGAAAGAGGGGGCTACGAGCAGTACTTC. The encoded protein is CASSERGGYEQYF.

CDR3 DNA sequence: TGCGCCAGCAGCTTGTCTAGTGTTCGGGGGGCTGAAGCTTTCTTT. Translating it yields CASSLSSVRGAEAFF. V and J are TRBV5-1 and TRBJ1-1; D possibly corresponds to TRBD1 (5 bases). Germline CDR1 reads SGHRS; CDR2 reads YFSETQ. With 1 base removed from V and 6 bases from J, the gap between germline ends came to 16 bases. This CDR3 spans 15 amino acids.

The rearrangement uses TRBV29-1 and TRBJ2-1; 11 bases map to TRBD2. The V gene's germline CDR1 is SQVTM and CDR2 ANQGSEA. The CDR3 is 16 amino acids. V shed 3 bases and J 5 bases; nucleotides not matched to a gene: 9. The CDR3 is CSVDPQLAGDNNEQFF. In DNA, the CDR3 is TGCAGCGTTGACCCTCAACTAGCGGGGGACAACAATGAGCAGTTCTTC.

This clone is a singleton in its sample. The chain combines TRBV9 with TRBJ1-1; TRBD1 matches 7 bases. CDR3 length: 14 residues. The V segment lost 4 bases and the J segment 11 bases; nucleotides outside the gene matches: 14. Looked up from germline, CDR1 is SGDLS and CDR2 is YYNGEE. The CDR3 is CASSKGGTEVSAFF. In DNA, the CDR3 is TGTGCCAGCAGCAAAGGGGGGACAGAGGTTTCCGCTTTCTTT.

This chain uses TRBV25-1 with TRBJ1-1; 9 bases are shared with TRBD1. The CDR3 has 18 residues. Trimming at V came to 5 bases and at J to 0 bases, leaving 13 bases not matched to a gene. The germline CDR1 and CDR2 sequences are MGHDK and SYGVNS. CDR3 residues: CASSPPPGQGGMNTEAFF. The CDR3 DNA sequence: TGTGCCAGCAGTCCTCCCCCGGGACAGGGAGGAATGAACACTGAAGCTTTCTTT.

The chain is built from TRBV5-8 and TRBJ2-7; no clear D gene. Germline-derived CDR1 and CDR2 are SGHTS and YDEGEE. V was trimmed by 0 bases and J by 2 bases, leaving 12 bases between them. The CDR3 runs to 15 residues. The CDR3 coding sequence is TGTGCCAGCAGCTTGGCAGTAGCACCCCCCTACGAGCAGTACTTC. Its translation: CASSLAVAPPYEQYF. Complete variable domain (other parts from reference TRBV5-8 and TRBJ2-7): EAGVTQSPTHLIKTRGQQATLRCSPISGHTSVYWYQQALGLGLQFLLWYDEGEERNRGNFPPRFSGRQFPNYSSELNVNALELEDSALYLCASSLAVAPPYEQYFGPGTRLTVT.

CDR3 DNA: TGCGCCAGCAGCCCACAAGGGACAGGGGTTACGTATGAAAAACTGTTTTTT. It codes for CASSPQGTGVTYEKLFF. J is TRBJ1-4 and V is TRBV5-1; 10 positions agree with TRBD1. Trimming cost V 4 bases and J 6 bases; bases outside gene matches: 12. Germline V gene sequence: CDR1 SGHRS, CDR2 YFSETQ. The CDR3 length is 17 residues. Together with reference TRBV5-1 and TRBJ1-4, the CDR3 gives the full variable domain: KAGVTQTPRYLIKTRGQQVTLSCSPISGHRSVSWYQQTPGQGLQFLFEYFSETQRNKGNFPGRFSGRQFSNSRSEMNVSTLELGDSALYLCASSPQGTGVTYEKLFFGSGTQLSVL.

J is TRBJ1-2 and V is TRBV6-5, with 8 bases that match TRBD1. Germline V gene data show CDR1 as MNHEY and CDR2 as SVGAGI. There are 14 residues in the CDR3. With 5 bases clipped from V and 8 bases from J, the junction kept 10 bases outside the gene matches. CDR3 nucleotides: TGTGCCAGCAGTCGGGGACAGGCCGCAGGAGGCTACACCTTC. Protein: CASSRGQAAGGYTF.

The J gene is TRBJ2-1, the V gene TRBV10-2; D might be TRBD1 (6 bases). V lost 5 bases and J 9 bases, leaving 11 bases between the germline ends. The CDR3 has 12 amino acids. The germline V gene has CDR1 WSHSY and CDR2 SAAADI. CDR3 coding DNA: TGCGCCAGCAGTTACAGGGCTGGTGAGCAGTTCTTC. It yields the protein CASSYRAGEQFF.

The chain combines TRBV9 with TRBJ2-7; TRBD1 matches 8 bases. V shed 0 bases, J shed 0 bases, and the junction held 14 bases outside the gene matches. Germline V gene lookup returns CDR1 SGDLS and CDR2 YYNGEE. This CDR3 contains 19 residues. CDR3 sequence: CASSVGPTIQGDSSYEQYF. The CDR3 DNA reads TGTGCCAGCAGCGTAGGCCCTACGATACAGGGGGATAGCTCCTACGAGCAGTACTTC.

V usage is TRBV9 and J usage is TRBJ2-3, with D possibly being TRBD1 (5 bases). CDR3 length equals 14 residues. Trimming stripped 5 bases from V and 3 bases from J, with 13 bases between. Germline CDR1 is SGDLS and CDR2 is YYNGEE. CDR3 bases: TGTGCCAGCAGTGACCCGACAGCAACAGATACGCAGTATTTT. It is translated as CASSDPTATDTQYF. Based on the CDR3 plus reference TRBV9 and TRBJ2-3, the full variable domain is DSGVTQTPKHLITATGQRVTLRCSPRSGDLSVYWYQQSLDQGLQFLIQYYNGEERAKGNILERFSAQQFPDLHSELNLSSLELGDSALYFCASSDPTATDTQYFGPGTRLTVL.

CDR3 protein: CAWDGQIISEQYF. The CDR3, as DNA: TGTGCCTGGGACGGACAGATAATAAGCGAGCAGTACTTC. The chain carries TRBV30 and TRBJ2-7; maybe TRBD1 (6 bases). The CDR3 length is 13 residues. Trimming took off 5 bases at V and 6 bases at J, with 17 bases between the two ends. Germline V gene lookup returns CDR1 GTSNPN and CDR2 SVGIG (reference sequence).

This clone turned up a few times. This sequence joins TRBV14 and TRBJ2-2; TRBD1 agrees at 9 bases. The CDR3 is 16 residues long. After removal of 2 bases from V and 7 bases from J, the junction contained 8 bases not matched to a gene. Germline CDR1 SGHDN, CDR2 FVKESK. The DNA for the CDR3 is TGTGCCAGCAGCCAACGGGACAGGGCCCTCAGCGGGGAGCTGTTTTTT. Translated: CASSQRDRALSGELFF.

The CDR3 protein is CASSYQGQGMNTEAFF. The CDR3 DNA reads TGTGCCAGCAGTTACCAGGGACAGGGCATGAACACTGAAGCTTTCTTT. V and J are TRBV6-5 and TRBJ1-1, with TRBD1 identical over 9 bases. V lost 2 bases and J lost 0; bases outside the gene matches: 4. This CDR3 contains 16 residues. Per the germline V gene, CDR1 is MNHEY and CDR2 is SVGAGI.